The rows below give T cell receptor beta chains drawn from one sample of a study of blood T cell repertoires in COVID-19. The method was immunoSEQ multiplex PCR; TCRdb's version includes in-frame clones alone and lacks a portion of them. In the table there are around 190,000 clones, more than 75% of which are singletons. The sequenced sample was peripheral blood. The receptors were gathered from a human donor in a cohort sampled during active COVID-19. Both conserved end residues are part of each CDR3. D genes are given only for firm matches. A row's size may be missing; if present it is once, few, many or a size class.

clone_size,v_call,d_call,j_call,cdr3_nt,cdr3_aa
NA,TRBV6-5,NA,TRBJ1-2,TGTGCCAGCAGTTCCTACAGGGCTGGCTACACCTTC,CASSSYRAGYTF
NA,TRBV9,TRBD2,TRBJ2-7,TGTGCCAGCAGCGTAGATCCCGGGAGGGGCTACGAGCAGTACTTC,CASSVDPGRGYEQYF
NA,TRBV11-2,TRBD1,TRBJ2-7,TGTGCCAGCAGCTCGACAGGGGGTCTACTAGGTTACGAGCAGTACTTC,CASSSTGGLLGYEQYF
once,TRBV27,TRBD1,TRBJ1-2,TGTGCCAGCAGCCCGTCGCCGGGACAGACTTACTTCTATGGCTACACCTTC,CASSPSPGQTYFYGYTF
NA,TRBV7-2,NA,TRBJ2-2,TGTGCCAGCAGCTCCAACAGGCGCGGGGAGCTGTTTTTT,CASSSNRRGELFF
once,TRBV7-9,NA,TRBJ2-1,TGTGCCAGCAGCTTAACAAGTACTAGAGTATATGAGCAGTTCTTC,CASSLTSTRVYEQFF
NA,TRBV7-2,TRBD1,TRBJ1-2,TGTGCCAGCAGCTCACAGGGGGCGCTTTCTGGCTATGGCTACACCTTC,CASSSQGALSGYGYTF
NA,TRBV14,TRBD1,TRBJ2-7,TGTGCCAGCGGACAGGGGTACGAGCAGTACTTC,CASGQGYEQYF
few,TRBV5-6,TRBD2,TRBJ2-7,TGTGCCAGCAGCTTGGTGGGGACTAGCGACGAGCAGTACTTC,CASSLVGTSDEQYF
NA,TRBV7-2,NA,TRBJ2-7,TGTGCCAGCAGCTTGGGAGTACTCTACGAGCAGTACTTC,CASSLGVLYEQYF
NA,TRBV2,TRBD1,TRBJ2-6,TGTGCCAGCAAAGGCCAGGGGGTCGCTGGGGCCAACGTCCTGACTTTC,CASKGQGVAGANVLTF
NA,TRBV5-1,TRBD2,TRBJ2-1,TGCGCCAGCAGCTTGGGCGCGGGGGGATCCTACAATGAGCAGTTCTTC,CASSLGAGGSYNEQFF
NA,TRBV6-5,TRBD1,TRBJ2-7,TGTGCCAGCAGTAACGACAGGGTCAACGAGCAGTACTTC,CASSNDRVNEQYF
NA,TRBV12-3/TRBV12-4,NA,TRBJ1-1,TGTGCCAGCAGTTCACTCACTGAAGCTTTCTTT,CASSSLTEAFF
NA,TRBV25-1,NA,TRBJ1-1,TGTGCCAGCAGTGATAACGTCCTAAAAGCTTTCTTT,CASSDNVLKAFF
NA,TRBV7-2,TRBD1,TRBJ1-1,TGTGCCAGCAGCGACACAGGGGGCTCGGGCTCGGGGGAAGCTTTCTTT,CASSDTGGSGSGEAFF
once,TRBV6-2/TRBV6-3,NA,TRBJ2-1,TGTGCCAGCAGTTACTCGGGGCAGAACAATGAGCAGTTCTTC,CASSYSGQNNEQFF
NA,TRBV15,NA,TRBJ1-5,TGTGCCACCAGCAGAGAGTTAAATAGCAATCAGCCCCAGCATTTT,CATSRELNSNQPQHF
NA,TRBV5-1,TRBD2,TRBJ2-1,TGCGCCAGCAGCCGGGGACTAGCGGCGCTTGAGCAGTTCTTC,CASSRGLAALEQFF
NA,TRBV9,TRBD1,TRBJ2-7,TGTGCCAGCAGCCCACGACCCGGGACAGGGAGCTCCTACGAGCAGTACTTC,CASSPRPGTGSSYEQYF
NA,TRBV7-2,NA,TRBJ2-3,TGTGCCAGCAGCTTAGCTGGTGGCGGATACACAGATACGCAGTATTTT,CASSLAGGGYTDTQYF
NA,TRBV10-1,TRBD1,TRBJ2-7,TGCGCCAGCAGTTGGACAGGGGGCAGGTACGAGCAGTACTTC,CASSWTGGRYEQYF
NA,TRBV30,TRBD1,TRBJ2-3,TGTGCCTGGAGGAGGGGGCTGCTGGGCCCAGATACGCAGTATTTT,CAWRRGLLGPDTQYF
NA,TRBV5-1,NA,TRBJ1-3,TGCGCCAGCAGCTTACGGGGGACGGAATTGGGCGCTGGAAACACCATATATTTT,CASSLRGTELGAGNTIYF
NA,TRBV7-8,TRBD1,TRBJ2-7,TGTGCCAGCAGCTCGACAGGGAGCTCCTACGAGCAGTACTTC,CASSSTGSSYEQYF
once,TRBV2,TRBD2,TRBJ2-1,TGTGCCAGCAGGGAGGGACTAGCACGCAATGAGCAGTTCTTC,CASREGLARNEQFF
NA,TRBV3-1/TRBV3-2,NA,TRBJ1-1,TGTGCCAGCAGCCAATCGCAGGGGAAGAACACTGAAGCTTTCTTT,CASSQSQGKNTEAFF
NA,TRBV7-5,NA,TRBJ1-2,TGTGCCAGAAGCTTAACCCGCCGGGGTGTTCGTGGCTACACCTTC,CARSLTRRGVRGYTF
once,TRBV5-1,TRBD1,TRBJ1-5,TGCGCCAGCAGCCCGGAAGGGGGCGGAGGTCAGCCCCAGCATTTT,CASSPEGGGGQPQHF
once,TRBV30,TRBD2,TRBJ2-3,TGTGCCTGGGACCCGGGACTAGCGGGGGGGCCGTGGGATACGCAGTATTTT,CAWDPGLAGGPWDTQYF
once,TRBV6-4,TRBD2,TRBJ2-3,TGTGCCAGCAGTGAAGGACTAGGATCCGATACGCAGTATTTT,CASSEGLGSDTQYF
NA,TRBV18,NA,TRBJ2-1,TGTGCCAGCTCACCAGGGCCCCGCTCCTACAATGAGCAGTTCTTC,CASSPGPRSYNEQFF
NA,TRBV6-5,TRBD1,TRBJ1-5,TGTGCCAGCAGTACCGGGACAGTCAATCAGCCCCAGCATTTT,CASSTGTVNQPQHF
NA,TRBV3-1/TRBV3-2,TRBD1,TRBJ2-6,TGTGCCAGCAGCCAAGACGGCCGGGACAGGGCATACTCTGGGGCCAACGTCCTGACTTTC,CASSQDGRDRAYSGANVLTF
NA,TRBV30,NA,TRBJ1-2,TGTGCCTGGAGTGTACGTCGGGCAGGGGAGCGGTATGGCTACACCTTC,CAWSVRRAGERYGYTF
NA,TRBV19,NA,TRBJ2-2,TGTGCCAGTAGTAAAGCGTCCCCGAACACCGGGGAGCTGTTTTTT,CASSKASPNTGELFF
NA,TRBV6-1,NA,TRBJ1-3,TGTGCCAGCAGTGAAGGGCCATCCATTGGAAACACCATATATTTT,CASSEGPSIGNTIYF
NA,TRBV3-1/TRBV3-2,NA,TRBJ1-2,TGTGCCAGCAGCCGCCGGGGGGATAACTATGGCTACACCTTC,CASSRRGDNYGYTF
NA,TRBV15,NA,TRBJ1-1,TGTGCCACCAGCGCCGGTCTGAACACTGAAGCTTTCTTT,CATSAGLNTEAFF
NA,TRBV27,NA,TRBJ2-1,TGTGCCAGCAGTTCCCGGGACTACAATGAGCAGTTCTTC,CASSSRDYNEQFF
NA,TRBV9,NA,TRBJ2-3,TGTGCCAGCAGCGTAGAGGGGCTAGATACGCAGTATTTT,CASSVEGLDTQYF
once,TRBV20-1,NA,TRBJ2-1,TGCAGTGCTAGTTTGGGGGCCAATGAGCAGTTCTTC,CSASLGANEQFF
NA,TRBV30,NA,TRBJ2-1,TGTGCCGGAGGCCCCAGGAGCTCCTACAATGAGCAGTTCTTC,CAGGPRSSYNEQFF
once,TRBV9,TRBD1,TRBJ2-6,TGTGCCAGCAGCCCTCGGACAGGTAATTCTGGGGCCAACGTCCTGACTTTC,CASSPRTGNSGANVLTF
NA,TRBV7-6,TRBD1,TRBJ1-1,TGTGCCAGCAGCTTAGAAACAGGGGGCACTGAAGCTTTCTTT,CASSLETGGTEAFF
NA,TRBV27,TRBD2,TRBJ2-6,TGTGCCAGCAGTTCCGGTAGCGGGAGCCTACGTGGGGCCAACGTCCTGACTTTC,CASSSGSGSLRGANVLTF
NA,TRBV19,TRBD1,TRBJ2-7,TGTGCCAGTAGCCAAACGACAGGGCTCGAGCAGTACTTC,CASSQTTGLEQYF
NA,TRBV14,NA,TRBJ1-1,TGTGCCAGCAGCCAAATCCAGCCAACCAGGTACACTGAAGCTTTCTTT,CASSQIQPTRYTEAFF
once,TRBV30,TRBD2,TRBJ2-1,TGTGCCTCTACCGGGCTAGCGGGACCGTACGAGGGGCAGTTCTTC,CASTGLAGPYEGQFF
NA,TRBV4-2,NA,TRBJ2-6,TGTGCCAGCAGCCAAGGGGGGGGGCGGCCCTCTGGGGCCAACGTCCTGACTTTC,CASSQGGGRPSGANVLTF
NA,TRBV3-1/TRBV3-2,NA,TRBJ2-3,TGTGCCAGCAGCCACACTAGCACAGATACGCAGTATTTT,CASSHTSTDTQYF
NA,TRBV24-1,TRBD1,TRBJ1-1,TGTGCCACCAGTGATTTGGGGACAGGGAACACTGAAGCTTTCTTT,CATSDLGTGNTEAFF
NA,TRBV28,NA,TRBJ1-5,TGTGCCAGCAGTGGGGGGATCAATCAGCCCCAGCATTTT,CASSGGINQPQHF
once,TRBV6-6,NA,TRBJ2-1,TGTGCCAGCAGTTTCAGCGACAATGAGCAGTTCTTC,CASSFSDNEQFF
NA,TRBV29-1,NA,TRBJ1-1,TGCAGCGCCCAAATGGGGCGCGTTCAATCTGAAGCTTTCTTT,CSAQMGRVQSEAFF